This record covers a single T cell receptor (beta chain). Sequenced by immunoSEQ multiplex PCR; TCRdb stores in-frame clones only, minus some. The data contain around 3,000 clones, about four fifths of them singletons. V was trimmed by 0 bases and J by 0 bases, leaving 5 bases between them. CDR1 and CDR2 from the germline V gene are SGHNT and YENEEA. The CDR3 sequence is 14 residues long. The data belong to a study of preoperative IRX-2 immunotherapy in early breast cancer. Treatment described: preoperative locoregional IRX-2 cytokine immunotherapy. Patients received preoperative, locoregional IRX-2 cytokine immunotherapy in a phase Ib study.

Sequencing was performed on tumor tissue, taken after IRX-2 immunotherapy. The TCR sequence derives from a human donor with breast cancer. The chain uses TRBV11-3 and TRBJ2-5; no clear D gene. CDR3 sequence: CASSLEAHQETQYF. As DNA, the CDR3 is TGTGCCAGCAGCTTAGAGGCCCACCAAGAGACCCAGTACTTC.